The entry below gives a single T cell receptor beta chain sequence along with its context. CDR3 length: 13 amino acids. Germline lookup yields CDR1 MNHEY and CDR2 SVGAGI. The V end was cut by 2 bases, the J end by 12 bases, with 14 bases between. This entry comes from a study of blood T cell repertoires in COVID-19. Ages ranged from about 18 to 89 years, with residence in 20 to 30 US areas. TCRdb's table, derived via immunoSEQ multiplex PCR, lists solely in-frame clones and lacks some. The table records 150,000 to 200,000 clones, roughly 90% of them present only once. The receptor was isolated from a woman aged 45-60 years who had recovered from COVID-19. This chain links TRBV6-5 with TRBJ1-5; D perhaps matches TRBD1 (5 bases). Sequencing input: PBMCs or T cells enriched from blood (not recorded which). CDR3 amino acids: CASSYGSGGDQHF. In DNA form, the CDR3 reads TGTGCCAGCAGTTACGGTTCGGGAGGGGACCAGCATTTT.